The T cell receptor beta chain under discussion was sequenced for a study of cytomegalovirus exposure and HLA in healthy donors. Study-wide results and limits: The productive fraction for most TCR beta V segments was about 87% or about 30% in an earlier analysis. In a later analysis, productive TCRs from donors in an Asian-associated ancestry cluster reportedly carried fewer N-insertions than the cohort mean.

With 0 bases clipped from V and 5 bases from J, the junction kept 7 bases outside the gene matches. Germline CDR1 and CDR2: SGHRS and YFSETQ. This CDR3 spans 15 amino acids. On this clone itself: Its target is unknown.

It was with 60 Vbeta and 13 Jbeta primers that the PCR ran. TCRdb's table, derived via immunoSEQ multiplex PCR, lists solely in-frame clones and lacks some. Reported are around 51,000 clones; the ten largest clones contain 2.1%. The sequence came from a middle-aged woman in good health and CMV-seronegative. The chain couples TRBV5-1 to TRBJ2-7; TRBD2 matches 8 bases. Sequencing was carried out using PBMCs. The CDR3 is CASSLEGSGRHEQYF. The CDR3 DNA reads TGCGCCAGCAGCTTGGAGGGAAGCGGGAGACACGAGCAGTACTTC.